The rows below give T cell receptor beta chains drawn from one sample of a study of radiotherapy plus CTLA-4 blockade in lung cancer. This table comes from immunoSEQ multiplex PCR, and its TCRdb copy is limited to in-frame clones, with some not included. The sample gives more than 90,000 clones, around 90% of which show up once; 4% to 6% is in the top ten. The sequencing here drew on peripheral blood, taken from a patient treated with radiotherapy plus ipilimumab. These receptors came from a human donor with non-small cell lung cancer that progressed on radiotherapy plus ipilimumab. CDR3s include the opening cysteine and the closing phenylalanine or tryptophan. A D gene is named only where the DNA matches it firmly. Not all rows give a size; the values are once, few, many and, for expanded clones, a class.

>TRBV5-1|TRBJ1-1|TRBD1|-
CASRAGTGLGTEAFF
TGCGCCAGCAGGGCCGGGACAGGGCTGGGCACTGAAGCTTTCTTT
>TRBV29-1|TRBJ2-1|-|-
CSVEGASGEPYNEQFF
TGCAGCGTTGAAGGAGCCTCGGGAGAGCCGTACAATGAGCAGTTCTTC
>TRBV6-1|TRBJ2-7|-|-
CASSANSLTYEQYF
TGTGCCAGCAGTGCGAACAGCCTGACCTACGAGCAGTACTTC
>TRBV5-1|TRBJ2-5|-|-
CASSLWQGPQETQYF
TGCGCCAGCAGCTTGTGGCAGGGGCCCCAAGAGACCCAGTACTTC
>TRBV15|TRBJ1-5|-|once
CATSNAGDQPQHF
TGTGCCACCAGCAATGCAGGGGATCAGCCCCAGCATTTT
>TRBV29-1|TRBJ1-1|TRBD1|-
CSVNRGMNTEAFF
TGCAGCGTGAACAGGGGGATGAACACTGAAGCTTTCTTT
>TRBV4-2|TRBJ2-7|-|-
CASSQPTRDEQYF
TGTGCCAGCAGCCAACCAACTAGAGACGAGCAGTACTTC
>TRBV20-1|TRBJ2-5|-|-
CSARAGETQYF
TGCAGTGCTAGAGCGGGGGAGACCCAGTACTTC
>TRBV13|TRBJ1-1|TRBD1|-
CASSSQDRASEAFF
TGTGCCAGCAGTTCACAGGACAGGGCGTCTGAAGCTTTCTTT
>TRBV5-4|TRBJ2-5|TRBD2|-
CASSFTSGRVGETQYF
TGTGCCAGCAGCTTCACTAGCGGGAGAGTAGGGGAGACCCAGTACTTC
>TRBV19|TRBJ1-1|-|-
CASSIRNTEAFF
TGTGCCAGTAGTATAAGGAACACTGAAGCTTTCTTT
>TRBV11-2|TRBJ2-2|TRBD2|-
CASSLGTSQTGELFF
TGTGCCAGCAGCCTCGGGACTAGTCAGACCGGGGAGCTGTTTTTT